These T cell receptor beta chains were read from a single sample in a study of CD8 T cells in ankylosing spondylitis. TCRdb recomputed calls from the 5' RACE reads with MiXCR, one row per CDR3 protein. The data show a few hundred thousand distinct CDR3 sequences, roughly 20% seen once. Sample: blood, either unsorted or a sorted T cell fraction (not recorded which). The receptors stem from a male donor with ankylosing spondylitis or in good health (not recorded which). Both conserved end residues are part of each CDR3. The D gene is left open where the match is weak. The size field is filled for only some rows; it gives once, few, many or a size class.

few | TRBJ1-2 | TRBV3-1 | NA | CASSQSSGSGYTF | TGTGCCAGCAGCCAATCCTCAGGGTCCGGCTACACCTTC
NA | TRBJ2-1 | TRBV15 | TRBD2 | CATRLAGGPMYNEQFF | TGTGCCACCAGACTAGCGGGGGGGCCAATGTACAATGAGCAGTTCTTC
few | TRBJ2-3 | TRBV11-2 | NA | CASSPRGGTDTQYF | TGTGCCAGCAGCCCACGCGGGGGCACAGATACGCAGTATTTT
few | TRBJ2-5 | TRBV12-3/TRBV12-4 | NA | CASSLSREQETQYF | TGTGCCAGCAGTTTGAGCAGGGAACAAGAGACCCAGTACTTC
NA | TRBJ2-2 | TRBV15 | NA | CATSRGEHRDLNTGELFF | TGTGCCACCAGCAGAGGGGAACACAGGGACCTGAACACCGGGGAGCTGTTTTTT
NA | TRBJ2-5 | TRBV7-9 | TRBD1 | CASSTTGVVETQYF | TGTGCCAGCAGCACGACAGGGGTGGTGGAGACCCAGTACTTC
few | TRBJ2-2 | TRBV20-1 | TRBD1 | CSTYAAGQGTGELFF | TGCAGTACATACGCGGCCGGACAGGGGACCGGGGAGCTGTTTTTT
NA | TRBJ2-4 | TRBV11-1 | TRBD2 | CASSLREDKNIQYF | TGTGCCAGCAGCTTACGGGAGGACAAAAACATTCAGTACTTC
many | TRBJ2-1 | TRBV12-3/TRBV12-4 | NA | CASSLVPSSYNEQFF | TGTGCCAGCAGTTTAGTCCCCTCCTCCTACAATGAGCAGTTCTTC
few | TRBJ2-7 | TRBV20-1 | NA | CSASSLWGAYEQYF | TGCAGTGCTAGCTCTCTGTGGGGGGCCTACGAGCAGTACTTC
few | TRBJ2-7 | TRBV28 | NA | CASNRLGSSIYEQYF | TGTGCCAGCAATCGTCTCGGGTCTTCAATCTACGAGCAGTACTTC
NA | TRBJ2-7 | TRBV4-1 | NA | CASSQDLQGPYEQYF | TGCGCCAGCAGCCAAGACCTACAGGGCCCCTACGAGCAGTACTTC
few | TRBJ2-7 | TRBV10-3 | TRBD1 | CAISGGDRPYEQYF | TGTGCCATCAGTGGAGGGGACAGACCCTACGAGCAGTACTTC
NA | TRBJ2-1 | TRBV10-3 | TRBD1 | CAIGDRGSSPYVNEQFF | TGTGCCATCGGAGACAGGGGCTCGTCCCCGTACGTCAATGAGCAGTTCTTC
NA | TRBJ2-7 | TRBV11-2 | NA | CASSPGTTYSYEQYF | TGTGCCAGCAGCCCAGGGACAACCTACTCCTACGAGCAGTACTTC
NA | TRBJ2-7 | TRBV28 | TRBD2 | CASSLSLAFYEQYF | TGTGCCAGCAGTTTATCACTAGCGTTCTACGAGCAGTACTTC
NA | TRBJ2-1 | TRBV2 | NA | CASSVDIYNEQFF | TGTGCCAGCAGTGTTGACATCTACAATGAGCAGTTCTTC
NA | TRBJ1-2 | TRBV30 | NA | CAWSGSYGYTF | TGTGCCTGGAGCGGATCCTATGGCTACACCTTC
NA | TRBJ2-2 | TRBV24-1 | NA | CATSPRGYSEYRNTGELFF | TGTGCCACCAGTCCTCGGGGTTACAGCGAGTACAGGAACACCGGGGAGCTGTTTTTT
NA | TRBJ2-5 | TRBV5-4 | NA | CASSLKNSEETQYF | TGTGCCAGCAGCTTGAAAAACAGCGAAGAGACCCAGTACTTC
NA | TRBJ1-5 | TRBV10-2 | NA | CASSESAGPSNQPQHF | TGCGCCAGCAGTGAGTCGGCGGGACCTAGCAATCAGCCCCAGCATTTT
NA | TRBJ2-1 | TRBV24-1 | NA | CATSDWPPTGHQNNEQFF | TGTGCCACCAGTGATTGGCCCCCCACGGGACACCAGAACAATGAGCAGTTCTTC
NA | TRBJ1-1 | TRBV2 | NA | CASMRTENTEAFF | TGTGCCAGCATGAGGACAGAGAACACTGAAGCTTTCTTT
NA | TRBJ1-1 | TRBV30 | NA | CAWSVDGSTEAFF | TGTGCCTGGAGTGTAGACGGGAGCACTGAAGCTTTCTTT
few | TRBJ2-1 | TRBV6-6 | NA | CASSYELAHEQFF | TGTGCCAGCAGTTACGAGCTTGCGCATGAGCAGTTCTTC
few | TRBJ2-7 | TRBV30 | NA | CAWTSTYEQYF | TGTGCCTGGACCTCTACCTACGAGCAGTACTTC
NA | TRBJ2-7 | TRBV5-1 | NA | CASSFDSPYEQYF | TGCGCCAGCAGTTTTGACAGTCCCTACGAGCAGTACTTC
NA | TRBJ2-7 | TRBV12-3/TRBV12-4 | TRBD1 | CASRQGTHEQYF | TGTGCCAGCAGACAGGGGACGCACGAGCAGTACTTC
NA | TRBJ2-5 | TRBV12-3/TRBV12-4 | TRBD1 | CASTEGQQKETQYF | TGTGCCAGCACTGAGGGACAGCAAAAAGAGACCCAGTACTTC
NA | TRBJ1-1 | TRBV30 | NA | CAWTVSGNTEAFF | TGTGCCTGGACCGTAAGCGGGAACACTGAAGCTTTCTTT
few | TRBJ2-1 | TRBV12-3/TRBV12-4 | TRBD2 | CASSLWRGVIEQFF | TGTGCCAGCAGTTTATGGCGGGGGGTAATTGAGCAGTTCTTC
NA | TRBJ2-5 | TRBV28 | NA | CASSLGWGETQYF | TGTGCCAGCAGTTTAGGTTGGGGAGAGACCCAGTACTTC
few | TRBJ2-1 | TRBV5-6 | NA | CASSLRWGSYNEQFF | TGTGCCAGCAGCTTGAGGTGGGGCTCCTACAATGAGCAGTTCTTC
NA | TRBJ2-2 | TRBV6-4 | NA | CASSDRGALTGELFF | TGTGCCAGCAGTGATCGGGGGGCCCTCACCGGGGAGCTGTTTTTT
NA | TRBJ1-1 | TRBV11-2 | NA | CASSYGGNTEAFF | TGTGCCAGCAGCTATGGGGGGAACACTGAAGCTTTCTTT
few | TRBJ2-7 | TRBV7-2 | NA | CASSSPGDYEQYF | TGTGCCAGCAGCTCTCCGGGAGACTACGAGCAGTACTTC
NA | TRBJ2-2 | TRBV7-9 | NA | CASSLKENTGELFF | TGTGCCAGCAGCTTAAAGGAGAACACCGGGGAGCTGTTTTTT
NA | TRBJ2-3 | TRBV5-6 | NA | CASSFIQGTDTQYF | TGTGCCAGCAGCTTCATACAGGGAACAGATACGCAGTATTTT
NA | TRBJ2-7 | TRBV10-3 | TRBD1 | CAIFDRGNNEQYF | TGTGCCATCTTCGACAGGGGGAATAACGAGCAGTACTTC
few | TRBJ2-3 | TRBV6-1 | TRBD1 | CASSPNRGSTDTQYF | TGTGCCAGCAGCCCCAACAGGGGAAGCACAGATACGCAGTATTTT
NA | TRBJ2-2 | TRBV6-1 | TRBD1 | CASSEALRGPAGELFF | TGTGCCAGCAGTGAAGCATTGAGGGGGCCTGCCGGGGAGCTGTTTTTT
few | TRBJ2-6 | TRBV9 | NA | CASSVEDSGANVLTF | TGTGCCAGCAGCGTAGAGGACTCTGGGGCCAACGTCCTGACTTTC
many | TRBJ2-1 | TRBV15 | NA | CATSETGRLYNEQFF | TGTGCCACCAGCGAAACAGGGCGTCTCTACAATGAGCAGTTCTTC
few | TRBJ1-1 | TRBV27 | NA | CASSFGTMNTEAFF | TGTGCCAGCAGTTTCGGGACCATGAACACTGAAGCTTTCTTT
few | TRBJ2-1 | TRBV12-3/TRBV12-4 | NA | CASSAHEQFF | TGTGCCAGCAGTGCCCATGAGCAGTTCTTC
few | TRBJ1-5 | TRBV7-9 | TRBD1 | CASSGGQTSNQPQHF | TGTGCCAGCAGCGGGGGACAGACCAGCAATCAGCCCCAGCATTTT
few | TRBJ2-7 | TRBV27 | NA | CASSLRGGAGYEQYF | TGTGCCAGCAGTTTGAGAGGGGGGGCGGGCTACGAGCAGTACTTC
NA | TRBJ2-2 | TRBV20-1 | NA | CSAPPQGPGELFF | TGCAGTGCTCCCCCCCAGGGGCCCGGGGAGCTGTTTTTT
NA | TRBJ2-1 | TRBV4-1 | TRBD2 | CASSQVGLAGDNEQFF | TGCGCCAGCAGCCAAGTGGGGCTAGCGGGGGACAATGAGCAGTTCTTC
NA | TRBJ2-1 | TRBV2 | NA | CASSSTGQFGDEQFF | TGTGCCAGCAGTAGTACGGGACAATTCGGAGATGAGCAGTTCTTC
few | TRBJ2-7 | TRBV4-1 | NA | CASSHGSTYEQYF | TGCGCCAGCAGCCACGGGAGCACCTACGAGCAGTACTTC
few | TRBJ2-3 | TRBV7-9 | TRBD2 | CASSSTGLTDGDTQYF | TGTGCCAGCAGCTCCACGGGACTAACCGACGGGGATACGCAGTATTTT
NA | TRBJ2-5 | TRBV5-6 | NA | CASSKVGTTQETQYF | TGTGCCAGCAGCAAGGTCGGAACCACCCAAGAGACCCAGTACTTC